This TCR beta chain was sequenced for a study of identical twins. Findings of the study overall: Carriage of fewer insertions was seen in abundant cord blood beta clonotypes, whereas memory repertoires showed none. Among beta out-of-frame sequences, excess sharing between twins appeared weaker.

Details on this clonotype: Its antigen remains unidentified.

V was shortened by 0 bases and J by 6 bases, with 24 bases between the two germline ends. Per germline, CDR1 MNHEY and CDR2 SVGAGI. CDR3 length: 18 amino acids. TCRdb reprocessed the 5' RACE reads via MiXCR and lists one record per CDR3 protein. The sample records about 890,000 distinct CDR3 sequences, approximately 13% being singletons. The same data also went into a second study, on yellow fever vaccine responses in identical twins. From that second work: Among the twins, the vaccine T cell response reportedly seemed partly convergent and partly personalized.

The rearrangement uses TRBV6-5 and TRBJ2-7; possibly TRBD1 for D (6 bases). The sequence was obtained from a woman aged 18-29 years in good health. Source material: PBMCs. The CDR3 region is CASSYSAGVRIPTGEQYV. The DNA of the CDR3 is TGTGCCAGCAGTTACTCGGCAGGGGTAAGGATTCCTACGGGCGAGCAGTACGTC.